Shown below are 27 T cell receptor beta chains from a single sample sequenced in a study of Graves' ophthalmopathy and Graves' hyperthyroidism. CDR3 regions of TCR beta were amplified from RNA transcripts. First-round RT-PCR employed HTBI primers, with a second-round multiplex PCR after it. TCRdb recomputed calls from the multiplex PCR reads with MiXCR, one row per CDR3 protein. This table holds roughly 220,000 distinct CDR3 sequences, around 50% found once. The material sequenced was peripheral blood. These receptor sequences come from an adult man with Graves' ophthalmopathy.

The rearrangement uses TRBV9 and TRBJ2-7, with 8 bases identical to TRBD2. Germline V gives CDR1 SGDLS, CDR2 YYNGEE. CDR3 length: 14 residues. The junction had 8 bases not matched to a gene; V was cut back by 3 bases and J by 6 bases. The CDR3 here is CASSGTGGPGEQYF. The CDR3 nucleotides are TGTGCCAGCAGCGGAACGGGAGGGCCGGGCGAGCAGTACTTC.

The genes are TRBV6-4 and TRBJ1-6, with TRBD1 matching over 10 bases. Trimming took 6 bases from V and 8 from J; bases not matched to a gene: 4. The CDR3 contains 14 residues. Looked up from germline, CDR1 is MRHNA and CDR2 is SNTAGT. CDR3 sequence reads: CASSEGQGYSPLHF. The CDR3 DNA reads as TGTGCCAGCAGCGAGGGACAGGGGTATTCACCCCTCCACTTT.

This clonotype has more than one count but fewer than ten. V is TRBV6-5 and J is TRBJ2-5, with no clear D. The V end lost 3 bases, the J end lost 5 bases, and 13 bases lay between the germline ends. The CDR3 covers 14 residues. Germline CDR1 reads MNHEY; CDR2 reads SVGAGI. The DNA for the CDR3 is TGTGCCAGCAGTTATGGGTCATTGGGGGAGACCCAGTACTTC. Amino acids: CASSYGSLGETQYF.

The sample holds many counts of this clonotype. The V gene is TRBV27, the J gene TRBJ1-2; D is possibly TRBD1 (5 bases). The CDR3 spans 13 residues. V was shortened by 4 bases and J by 2 bases, with 8 bases between the two germline ends. Germline values: CDR1 MNHEY, CDR2 SMNVEV (reference sequence). The CDR3 spells CASSSGANYGYTF. CDR3 sequence (DNA): TGTGCCAGCAGTTCTGGGGCGAACTATGGCTACACCTTC.

The chain employs TRBV2 and TRBJ1-6, with D unresolved. Germline loops: CDR1 SNHLY, CDR2 FYNNEI. The ends were cut back, 6 bases at V and 7 bases at J, with 4 bases in the middle. CDR3 size: 11 residues. This CDR3 reads CASRSNSPLHF. CDR3 nucleotide sequence: TGTGCCAGCAGAAGCAATTCACCCCTCCACTTT.

The chain is built from TRBV20-1 and TRBJ2-5; TRBD2 matches at 8 bases. CDR1 is DFQATT and CDR2 is SNEGSKA in the germline V gene (reference sequence). Trimming took 5 bases from V and 2 from J; bases not matched to a gene: 10. The CDR3 sequence is 15 residues long. CDR3 sequence (DNA): TGCAGTGCTTCTTTCCCGGGACTAGGGCAAGAGACCCAGTACTTC. The encoded protein is CSASFPGLGQETQYF.

The chain employs TRBV7-2 and TRBJ1-1; D unresolved. The V end was cut by 1 base, the J end by 12 bases, with 12 bases between. CDR1 and CDR2 from the germline V gene are SGHTA and FQGNSA. The CDR3 spans 12 residues. CDR3 in DNA: TGTGCCAGCAGCTTAGAAACAGCGAGTACTTTCTTT. This translates into CASSLETASTFF.

The table lists this clonotype with many counts. The chain links TRBV10-3 to TRBJ1-4; 7 nucleotides line up with TRBD1. Germline-derived CDR1 and CDR2 are ENHRY and SYGVKD. The CDR3 is made up of 13 amino acids. V shed 9 bases and J 6 bases; nucleotides not matched to a gene: 7. The chain's CDR3 is CAMRRGLDEKLFF. The CDR3 coding sequence is TGTGCCATGCGAAGGGGGCTGGATGAAAAACTGTTTTTT.

The rearrangement joins TRBV7-3 to TRBJ2-7; 12 bases are a match to TRBD2. CDR1 SGHTA and CDR2 FQGTGA come from the germline V gene. Losses at the gene ends were 5 bases for V and 4 bases for J; bases not matched to a gene: 12. The CDR3 is 17 residues long. The CDR3 region is CASSPQASGGADYEQYF. CDR3 sequence (DNA): TGTGCCAGCAGCCCCCAAGCTAGCGGGGGGGCCGATTACGAGCAGTACTTC.

Concerning this clonotype itself: Because the CDR3 is missing its conserved closing phenylalanine or tryptophan, this is likely a read error. The rearrangement links TRBV29-1 to TRBJ1-5; D may be TRBD1 (6 bases). The V and J ends lost 6 bases and 5 bases respectively, with 17 bases between them. The CDR3 contains 14 residues. Germline assignment: CDR1 SQVTM and CDR2 ANQGSEA. CDR3 protein: CSVPTSRGHQPQHL. Here the CDR3 DNA reads TGCAGCGTCCCTACATCCAGGGGTCATCAGCCCCAGCATCTT.

This clonotype came up a few times. This chain links TRBV7-3 with TRBJ2-5; D possibly corresponds to TRBD1 (6 bases). V was cut by 2 bases and J by 6 bases, with 13 bases left in between. Germline V gene data show CDR1 as SGHTA and CDR2 as FQGTGA. The CDR3 length is 14 residues. The CDR3 bases are TGTGCCAGCAGCTTAGCTGCAGGGGAAAAGACCCAGTACTTC. Protein: CASSLAAGEKTQYF.

In this sample, this clonotype turned up many times. The chain recombines TRBV25-1 with TRBJ1-6; perhaps TRBD1 as D (5 bases). The CDR3 is 15 amino acids. CDR1 is MGHDK, CDR2 SYGVNS, per germline. V dropped 7 bases and J dropped 5 bases, with 15 bases sitting between them. CDR3: CASNLPRGNNSPLHF. The DNA for the CDR3 is TGTGCCAGCAACCTCCCCCGGGGGAATAATTCACCCCTCCACTTT. The whole variable domain, filled in from reference TRBV25-1 and TRBJ1-6, reads EADIYQTPRYLVIGTGKKITLECSQTMGHDKMYWYQQDPGMELHLIHYSYGVNSTEKGDLSSESTVSRIRTEHFPLTLESARPSHTSQYLCASNLPRGNNSPLHFGNGTRLTVT.

Concerning this clonotype itself: One end of the junction varies from germline; a read error may be responsible. V usage is TRBV4-1 and J usage is TRBJ2-7, with D possibly TRBD2 on 5 matching bases. Germline V gene lookup returns CDR1 MGHRA and CDR2 YSYEKL. The CDR3 sequence is 14 residues long. The CDR3 sequence: CASSQEREFGEQYF. The CDR3 DNA reads TGTGCCAGCAGCCAAGAGAGGGAGTTCGGCGAGCAGTACTTC.

This clonotype showed up just a few times. This rearrangement joins TRBV7-2 to TRBJ2-5; 9 nucleotides line up with TRBD2. V lost 4 bases, J lost 5 bases, and 5 bases stayed unmatched. The germline gives CDR1 SGHTA, CDR2 FQGNSA. The CDR3 is 14 amino acids. The CDR3 is CASSSSAGGETQYF. CDR3 DNA sequence: TGTGCCAGCAGCTCGTCCGCGGGGGGGGAGACCCAGTACTTC.

This chain links TRBV5-1 with TRBJ2-7; 10 nucleotides match TRBD1. The CDR3 is 14 amino acids. Germline CDR1 SGHRS, CDR2 YFSETQ. V lost 6 bases and J lost 1; bases outside the gene matches: 4. CDR3 in DNA: TGCGCCAGCACGAGGACAGGGGGGTCCTACGAGCAGTACTTC. Residues: CASTRTGGSYEQYF.

The chain employs TRBV7-9 and TRBJ2-7; possibly TRBD1 or TRBD2 for D (6 bases each). In germline, CDR1 is SEHNR, CDR2 FQNEAQ (reference sequence). The CDR3 runs 15 residues. The V end was cut by 4 bases, the J end by 2 bases, with 15 bases between. CDR3 in DNA: TGTGCCAGCAGCTCCCAAGGGGGGACCCCCTACGAGCAGTACTTC. It translates to CASSSQGGTPYEQYF.

V and J are TRBV20-1 and TRBJ2-5; TRBD1 or TRBD2 may be the D gene (5 bases each). The CDR3 is made up of 15 amino acids. V lost 0 bases, J lost 1 base, and 12 bases lay in between. CDR1 is DFQATT and CDR2 is SNEGSKA in the germline V gene (reference sequence). CDR3 bases: TGCAGTGCTAGAGATTTGAGGGGCTTCCAAGAGACCCAGTACTTC. This encodes CSARDLRGFQETQYF.

V is TRBV6-6 and J is TRBJ2-5; tentative D call: TRBD2 (5 bases). Trimming shortened V by 5 bases and J by 3 bases, and 16 bases separated the two germline ends. The V gene's germline CDR1 is MNHNY and CDR2 SVGAGI (reference sequence). The length of the CDR3 is 15 residues. CDR3 sequence reads: CASSLPLPREETQYF. For the CDR3, the DNA is TGTGCCAGCAGTCTACCCCTGCCGCGGGAAGAGACCCAGTACTTC.

This clonotype was seen only a few times. The chain's CDR3 is CASSLAQGTGELFF. The DNA for the CDR3 is TGTGCCAGCAGCTTGGCCCAGGGCACCGGGGAGCTGTTTTTT. The chain uses TRBV14 and TRBJ2-2, with D possibly being TRBD1 (5 bases). CDR1 SGHDN and CDR2 FVKESK come from the germline V gene. V lost 5 bases and J lost 4, with 11 bases in between. The CDR3 runs 14 residues.

V usage is TRBV9 and J usage is TRBJ1-6, with 12 bases matching TRBD1. V gave up 4 bases and J gave up 8 bases; unmatched junction bases: 4. Germline V lookup: CDR1 SGDLS, CDR2 YYNGEE. The CDR3 has 15 residues. CDR3 amino acids: CASSFRDRGHSPLHF. For the CDR3, the DNA is TGTGCCAGCAGCTTCCGGGACAGGGGGCATTCACCCCTCCACTTT. Complete variable domain (other parts from reference TRBV9 and TRBJ1-6): DSGVTQTPKHLITATGQRVTLRCSPRSGDLSVYWYQQSLDQGLQFLIQYYNGEERAKGNILERFSAQQFPDLHSELNLSSLELGDSALYFCASSFRDRGHSPLHFGNGTRLTVT.

This clonotype was seen repeatedly, ten times or more. V is TRBV20-1 and J is TRBJ1-2; tentatively, D is TRBD1 (5 bases). The CDR3 is 14 residues long. Per germline, CDR1 DFQATT and CDR2 SNEGSKA (reference sequence). V shed 5 bases and J shed 2 bases, with 15 bases lying between them. The CDR3 nucleotides are TGCAGTGCTCCTGGACAAGCCATAAACTATGGCTACACCTTC. This translates into CSAPGQAINYGYTF.

This clonotype has a handful of counts. The chain carries TRBV5-1 and TRBJ1-1, with 7 bases fitting TRBD1. Germline V lookup: CDR1 SGHRS, CDR2 YFSETQ. Trimming cost V 4 bases and J 1 base; bases outside gene matches: 25. CDR3 length: 21 residues. The CDR3 coding sequence is TGCGCCAGCAGCCCCTCACGCGGGTCCAGACAGGGAATAACCCGGAACACTGAAGCTTTCTTT. Translated: CASSPSRGSRQGITRNTEAFF. The entire variable domain, with the rest obtained from reference TRBV5-1 and TRBJ1-1, is as follows: KAGVTQTPRYLIKTRGQQVTLSCSPISGHRSVSWYQQTPGQGLQFLFEYFSETQRNKGNFPGRFSGRQFSNSRSEMNVSTLELGDSALYLCASSPSRGSRQGITRNTEAFFGQGTRLTVV.

Only a few counts were recorded for this clonotype. CDR3 nucleotides: TGTGCCAGCAGCTCACAGGTCCGCTCTGGAAACACCATATATTTT. This gives the protein CASSSQVRSGNTIYF. The gene calls are TRBV7-6 and TRBJ1-3; weak D call: TRBD1 (5 bases). This CDR3 has 15 amino acids. V lost 4 bases to trimming and J lost 0 bases, with 10 bases between them. Germline CDR1 is SGHVS and CDR2 is FNYEAQ.

The rearrangement uses TRBV2 and TRBJ2-2; D call uncertain. The CDR3 has 13 residues. Trimming left V 6 bases short and J 0 bases short, with 5 bases between. CDR1 and CDR2 (germline): SNHLY, FYNNEI. CDR3 sequence (DNA): TGTGCCAGCAGGGGGTCGAACACCGGGGAGCTGTTTTTT. It translates to CASRGSNTGELFF.

This clonotype has a single count. The chain joins TRBV9 to TRBJ1-5, with D possibly being TRBD1 (5 bases). V lost 0 bases to trimming and J lost 2 bases, with 12 bases between them. This CDR3 comprises 16 residues. Germline lookup yields CDR1 SGDLS and CDR2 YYNGEE. CDR3 nucleotides: TGTGCCAGCAGCGTAGGAATGGGGGGGGGCAATCAGCCCCAGCATTTT. Protein sequence: CASSVGMGGGNQPQHF.

This clonotype was detected a few times. The genes are TRBV5-1 and TRBJ1-2, with unresolved D. The germline CDR1 and CDR2 sequences are SGHRS and YFSETQ. With 4 bases removed from V and 6 bases from J, the gap between germline ends came to 22 bases. This CDR3 is 16 amino acids long. For the CDR3, the DNA is TGCGCCAGCAGCCTCTATACGGACGCACTTACTCATGGCTACACCTTC. Amino acids: CASSLYTDALTHGYTF.

This clonotype occurred a few times. J is TRBJ1-6 and V is TRBV2; the D is unclear. V lost 7 bases to trimming and J lost 7 bases, with 11 bases between them. The CDR3 runs to 13 residues. Germline V gives CDR1 SNHLY, CDR2 FYNNEI. This chain's CDR3 is CASNLRPNSPLHF. In DNA, the CDR3 is TGTGCCAGCAATCTCCGACCAAATTCACCCCTCCACTTT.